The clone carrying this T cell receptor beta chain was found once. Assay used: immunoSEQ multiplex PCR; TCRdb lists only in-frame clones, some missing. The repertoire includes 250,000 to 350,000 clones, 70% to 90% of them detected once, and 0.87% sits in the top ten. These data belong to a study of blood T cell repertoires in COVID-19. Study-level background: The study drew acute and convalescent COVID-19 samples from the United States, Italy and Spain.

One Seattle source followed patients from active infection through their disease course. The germline V gene has CDR1 SQVTM and CDR2 ANQGSEA. This CDR3 spans 13 amino acids. V lost 6 bases and J 8 bases, leaving 17 bases between the germline ends. The chain uses TRBV29-1 and TRBJ2-1, with D possibly TRBD2 on 5 matching bases. This receptor was identified in a human donor with COVID-19, enrolled during active disease. The donor label of this sample is uncertain. Sequencing was performed on peripheral blood. The CDR3 DNA follows: TGCAGCGTCATGCCCCTAGCTATCGATGAGCAGTTCTTC. Translation: CSVMPLAIDEQFF.